One sample yielded the 8 T cell receptor beta chains listed below, sequenced in a study of T cells after posttransplantation cyclophosphamide. Produced via immunoSEQ multiplex PCR; TCRdb's table is partial and in-frame only. The sample lists roughly 42,000 clones; 90% were seen once. Treatment was busulfan-fludarabine conditioning, a marrow graft, and cyclophosphamide on days +3 and +4. Sequenced here: PBMCs, sampled less than 70 days after allogeneic stem cell transplant with posttransplant cyclophosphamide. The receptors derive from a male patient in his sixties or seventies who received an allogeneic stem cell transplant from a related donor and was CMV-positive. Some T cells may arise from the graft donor.

CDR3 DNA: TGCGCCAGCAGCTTACAGGGGATTAATGAAAAACTGTTTTTT. Amino acid sequence: CASSLQGINEKLFF. V is TRBV5-1 and J is TRBJ1-4; 7 bases agree with TRBD1. The length of the CDR3 is 14 residues. V gave up 2 bases and J gave up 4 bases; unmatched junction bases: 2. In germline, CDR1 is SGHRS, CDR2 YFSETQ.

The chain combines TRBV5-1 with TRBJ1-2, with D unresolved. In germline, CDR1 is SGHRS, CDR2 YFSETQ. This CDR3 is 15 amino acids long. V was clipped by 1 base and J by 6 bases, with 16 bases between them. The CDR3 protein is CASSLIGHQRDGYTF. For the CDR3, the DNA is TGCGCCAGCAGCTTGATAGGCCACCAGAGGGATGGCTACACCTTC. Complete variable domain (other parts from reference TRBV5-1 and TRBJ1-2): KAGVTQTPRYLIKTRGQQVTLSCSPISGHRSVSWYQQTPGQGLQFLFEYFSETQRNKGNFPGRFSGRQFSNSRSEMNVSTLELGDSALYLCASSLIGHQRDGYTFGSGTRLTVV.

The chain employs TRBV5-1 and TRBJ2-1; D perhaps matches TRBD2 (6 bases). The germline gives CDR1 SGHRS, CDR2 YFSETQ. The length of the CDR3 is 16 residues. Trimming took off 7 bases at V and 3 bases at J, with 20 bases between the two ends. The DNA for the CDR3 is TGCGCCAGCCAAGCCCGAGGGACTTCCCTCTACAATGAGCAGTTCTTC. As protein: CASQARGTSLYNEQFF.

This chain connects TRBV6-6 to TRBJ2-7; maybe TRBD2 (6 bases). With 4 bases removed from V and 2 bases from J, the gap between germline ends came to 12 bases. Germline V CDR1 and CDR2: MNHNY, SVGAGI (reference sequence). CDR3 size: 14 residues. CDR3 residues: CASSLIGEAYEQYF. In DNA form, the CDR3 reads TGTGCCAGCAGTTTAATCGGGGAGGCCTACGAGCAGTACTTC.

The rearrangement joins TRBV2 to TRBJ1-5, with a possible D match to TRBD1 (5 bases). Trimming cost V 2 bases and J 4 bases, with 12 bases left between them. The CDR3 totals 15 residues. Germline CDR1 and CDR2: SNHLY and FYNNEI. DNA for the CDR3: TGTGCCAGCAGTGAATTGGGGCAAAGTAATCAGCCCCAGCATTTT. Its protein product is CASSELGQSNQPQHF.

The chain recombines TRBV10-1 with TRBJ2-1; TRBD2 is a possible D gene (6 bases). CDR1 is WNHNN, CDR2 SYGVQD, per germline (reference sequence). This CDR3 is 15 amino acids long. V shed 2 bases and J shed 3 bases, with 11 bases lying between them. CDR3 residues: CASSERAGDYNEQFF. The CDR3 coding sequence is TGCGCCAGCAGTGAGCGAGCGGGTGACTACAATGAGCAGTTCTTC.

The chain carries TRBV7-2 and TRBJ1-5; 9 bases are a match to TRBD1. The CDR3 has 14 residues. Germline CDR1 is SGHTA and CDR2 is FQGNSA. With 5 bases clipped from V and 6 bases from J, the junction kept 5 bases outside the gene matches. In DNA, the CDR3 is TGTGCCAGCAGCCCGGGGACAGGGAGTCAGCCCCAGCATTTT. It specifies CASSPGTGSQPQHF.

This clone appeared once. A read error may produce the germline difference seen at one junction end. The chain uses TRBV29-1 and TRBJ1-1; D uncertain. CDR1 is SQVTM and CDR2 is ANQGSEA in the germline V gene. The length of the CDR3 is 18 residues. CDR3 bases: TGCAGCGTCGGCCAGCTTGCGGAAAGCAAACACTTGAACGCTGAAGCTTTCTTT. Protein product: CSVGQLAESKHLNAEAFF.